This passage covers 5 T cell receptor beta chains from one sample sequenced in a study of blood T cells in healthy people across ages. The use of a sample-barcoded 5' primer and a J-beta primer mix characterized a second PCR of roughly 6 to 11 cycles. TCRdb ran MiXCR on the 5' RACE reads and lists one entry per CDR3 protein. The repertoire holds about 940,000 distinct CDR3 sequences, with roughly 48% as singletons. Sequenced input: blood. The receptors shown here come from a man in his thirties or forties in good health.

This clonotype was seen only a few times. The genes are TRBV6-1 and TRBJ2-5, with no clear D. Deletions cut 1 base from V and 7 bases from J, with 13 bases between. Germline CDR1 and CDR2: MNHNS and SASEGT. The CDR3 has 14 residues. CDR3 region: CASSEVSVKGTQYF. CDR3 DNA sequence: TGTGCCAGCAGTGAAGTATCGGTAAAGGGGACCCAGTACTTC.

This clonotype turned up a few times. This chain joins TRBV29-1 and TRBJ1-2; possibly TRBD1 for D (6 bases). Germline loops: CDR1 SQVTM, CDR2 ANQGSEA. Trimming took off 7 bases at V and 6 bases at J, with 18 bases between the two ends. The CDR3 loop spans 13 amino acids. In DNA form, the CDR3 reads TGCAGCGGCCTAGGGGAAGGGGGGAATGGCTACACCTTC. Translated: CSGLGEGGNGYTF. Drawing the rest from reference TRBV29-1 and TRBJ1-2, the complete variable domain is SAVISQKPSRDICQRGTSLTIQCQVDSQVTMMFWYRQQPGQSLTLIATANQGSEATYESGFVIDKFPISRPNLTFSTLTVSNMSPEDSSIYLCSGLGEGGNGYTFGSGTRLTVV.

This clonotype was seen many times. The rearrangement uses TRBV20-1 and TRBJ1-1; D remains unclear. From germline, CDR1 is DFQATT and CDR2 SNEGSKA (reference sequence). V dropped 0 bases and J dropped 6 bases, with 11 bases sitting between them. The CDR3 spans 13 residues. Written as DNA, the CDR3 is TGCAGTGCTAGAGAACCGGGTGTCGCTGAAGCTTTCTTT. Translated: CSAREPGVAEAFF.

This chain joins TRBV6-2 or TRBV6-3 and TRBJ2-5, with unresolved D. This CDR3 contains 11 residues. Trimming shortened V by 6 bases and J by 5 bases, and 7 bases separated the two germline ends. Germline V CDR1 and CDR2: MNHEY, SVGEGT. CDR3: CASRLIETQYF. The CDR3, as DNA: TGTGCCAGCAGACTCATCGAGACCCAGTACTTC.

This clonotype was recorded once. The V and J genes are TRBV13 and TRBJ1-5; 7 nucleotides match TRBD1. The CDR3 totals 16 residues. Germline V gene lookup returns CDR1 PRHDT and CDR2 FYEKMQ (reference sequence). J was trimmed by 3 bases and V by 5 bases; bases with no gene match: 10. The CDR3 bases are TGTGCCAGCAGCCACCCCGGGAGGGGGCCCAATCAGCCCCAGCATTTT. Translated: CASSHPGRGPNQPQHF.